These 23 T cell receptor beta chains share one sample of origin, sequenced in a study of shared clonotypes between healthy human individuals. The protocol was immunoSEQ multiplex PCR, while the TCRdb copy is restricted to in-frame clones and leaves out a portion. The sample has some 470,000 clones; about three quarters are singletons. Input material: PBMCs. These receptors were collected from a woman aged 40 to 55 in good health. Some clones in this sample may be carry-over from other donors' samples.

The CDR3 region is CASSESTGRSPLHF. The CDR3 DNA reads TGTGCCAGCAGCGAATCGACAGGGCGTTCACCCCTCCACTTT. V is TRBV14 and J is TRBJ1-6, with 7 nucleotides matching TRBD1. Germline trimming cut 5 bases from V and 9 bases from J; bases unmatched to any gene: 7. Germline CDR1 SGHDN, CDR2 FVKESK. There are 14 residues in the CDR3.

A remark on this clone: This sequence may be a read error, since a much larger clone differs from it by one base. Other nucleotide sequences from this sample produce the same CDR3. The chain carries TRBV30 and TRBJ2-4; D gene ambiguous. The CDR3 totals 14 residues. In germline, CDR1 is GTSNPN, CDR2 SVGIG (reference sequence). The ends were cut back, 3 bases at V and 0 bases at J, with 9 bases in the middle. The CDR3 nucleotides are TGTGCCTGGAGGCCAAAGTTAGCCAAAAACATTCAGTACTTC. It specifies CAWRPKLAKNIQYF. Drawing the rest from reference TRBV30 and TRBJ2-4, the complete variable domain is SQTIHQWPATLVQPVGSPLSLECTVEGTSNPNLYWYRQAAGRGLQLLFYSVGIGQISSEVPQNLSASRPQDRQFILSSKKLLLSDSGFYLCAWRPKLAKNIQYFGAGTRLSVL.

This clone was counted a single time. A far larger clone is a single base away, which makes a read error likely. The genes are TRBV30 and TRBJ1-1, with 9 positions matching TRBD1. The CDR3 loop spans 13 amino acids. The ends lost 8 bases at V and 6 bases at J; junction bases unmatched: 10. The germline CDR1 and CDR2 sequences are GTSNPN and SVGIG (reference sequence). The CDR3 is CARNAQGAPEAFF. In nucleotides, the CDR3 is TGTGCCCGAAACGCACAGGGGGCGCCTGAAGCTTTCTTT.

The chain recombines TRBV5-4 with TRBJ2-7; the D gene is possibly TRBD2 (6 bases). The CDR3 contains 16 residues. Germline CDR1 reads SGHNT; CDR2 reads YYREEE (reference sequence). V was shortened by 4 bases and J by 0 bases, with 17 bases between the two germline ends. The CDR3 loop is CASSPSGGSGSYEQYF. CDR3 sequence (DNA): TGTGCCAGCAGCCCCTCCGGAGGGAGTGGCTCCTACGAGCAGTACTTC.

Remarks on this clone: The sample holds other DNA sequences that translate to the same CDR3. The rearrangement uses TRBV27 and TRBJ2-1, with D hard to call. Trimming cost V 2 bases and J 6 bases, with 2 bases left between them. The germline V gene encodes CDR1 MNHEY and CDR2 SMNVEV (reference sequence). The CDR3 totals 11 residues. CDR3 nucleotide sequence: TGTGCCAGCAGTTTAGGCAATGAGCAGTTCTTC. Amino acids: CASSLGNEQFF.

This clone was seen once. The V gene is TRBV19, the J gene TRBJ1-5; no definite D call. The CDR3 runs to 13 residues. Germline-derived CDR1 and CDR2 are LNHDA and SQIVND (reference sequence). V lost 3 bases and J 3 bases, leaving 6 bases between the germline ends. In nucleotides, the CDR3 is TGTGCCAGTAGTATCCAGTTCAATCAGCCCCAGCATTTT. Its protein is CASSIQFNQPQHF.

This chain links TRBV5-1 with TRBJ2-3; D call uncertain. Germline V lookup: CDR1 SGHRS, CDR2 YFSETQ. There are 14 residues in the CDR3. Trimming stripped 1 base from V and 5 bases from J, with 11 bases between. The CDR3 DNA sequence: TGCGCCAGCAGCTTGTCGAGAGCTGAAGATACGCAGTATTTT. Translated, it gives CASSLSRAEDTQYF. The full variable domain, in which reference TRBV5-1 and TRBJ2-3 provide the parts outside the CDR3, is KAGVTQTPRYLIKTRGQQVTLSCSPISGHRSVSWYQQTPGQGLQFLFEYFSETQRNKGNFPGRFSGRQFSNSRSEMNVSTLELGDSALYLCASSLSRAEDTQYFGPGTRLTVL.

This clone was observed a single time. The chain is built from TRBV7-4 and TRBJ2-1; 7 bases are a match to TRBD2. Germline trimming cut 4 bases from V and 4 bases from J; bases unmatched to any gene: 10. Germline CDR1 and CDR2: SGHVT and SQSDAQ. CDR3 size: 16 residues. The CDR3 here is CASSWGLFAGYNEQFF. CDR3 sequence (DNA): TGTGCCAGCAGCTGGGGACTATTTGCGGGGTACAATGAGCAGTTCTTC.

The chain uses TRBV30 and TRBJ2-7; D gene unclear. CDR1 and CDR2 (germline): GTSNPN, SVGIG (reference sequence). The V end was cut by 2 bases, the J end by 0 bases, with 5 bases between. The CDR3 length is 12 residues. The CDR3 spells CAWSKDSYEQYF. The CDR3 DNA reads TGTGCCTGGAGTAAGGACTCCTACGAGCAGTACTTC. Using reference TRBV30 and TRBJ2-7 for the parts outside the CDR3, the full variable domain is SQTIHQWPATLVQPVGSPLSLECTVEGTSNPNLYWYRQAAGRGLQLLFYSVGIGQISSEVPQNLSASRPQDRQFILSSKKLLLSDSGFYLCAWSKDSYEQYFGPGTRLTVT.

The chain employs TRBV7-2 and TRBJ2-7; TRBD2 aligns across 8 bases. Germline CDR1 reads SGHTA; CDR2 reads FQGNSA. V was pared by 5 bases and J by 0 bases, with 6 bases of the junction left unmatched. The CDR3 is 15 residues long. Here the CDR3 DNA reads TGTGCCAGCAGCACACTAGCGGCGAGCTCCTACGAGCAGTACTTC. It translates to CASSTLAASSYEQYF.

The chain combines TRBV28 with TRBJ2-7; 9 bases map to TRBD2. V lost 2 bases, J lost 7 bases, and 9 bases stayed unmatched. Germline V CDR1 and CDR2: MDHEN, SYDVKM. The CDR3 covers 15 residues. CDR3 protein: CASSLVLAGGREQYF. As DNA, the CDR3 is TGTGCCAGCAGTTTAGTCTTGGCGGGAGGGCGGGAGCAGTACTTC.

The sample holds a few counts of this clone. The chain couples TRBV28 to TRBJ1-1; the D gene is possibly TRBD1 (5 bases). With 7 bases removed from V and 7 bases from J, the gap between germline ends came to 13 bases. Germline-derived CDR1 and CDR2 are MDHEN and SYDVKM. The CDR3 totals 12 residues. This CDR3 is CASNQSGDEAFF. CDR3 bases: TGTGCCAGCAATCAGTCGGGGGATGAAGCTTTCTTT. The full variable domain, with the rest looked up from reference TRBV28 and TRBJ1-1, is DVKVTQSSRYLVKRTGEKVFLECVQDMDHENMFWYRQDPGLGLRLIYFSYDVKMKEKGDIPEGYSVSREKKERFSLILESASTNQTSMYLCASNQSGDEAFFGQGTRLTVV.

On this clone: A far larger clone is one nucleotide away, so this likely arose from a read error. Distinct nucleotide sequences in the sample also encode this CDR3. This chain's CDR3 is CATSREGGSSYEQYF. The CDR3 DNA is TGTGCCACCAGCAGAGAGGGGGGGAGCTCCTACGAGCAGTACTTC. The genes are TRBV15 and TRBJ2-7; 7 bases line up with TRBD2. The V gene's germline CDR1 is LNHNV and CDR2 YYDKDF (reference sequence). Trimming took 0 bases from V and 0 from J; bases not matched to a gene: 2. The length of the CDR3 is 15 residues.

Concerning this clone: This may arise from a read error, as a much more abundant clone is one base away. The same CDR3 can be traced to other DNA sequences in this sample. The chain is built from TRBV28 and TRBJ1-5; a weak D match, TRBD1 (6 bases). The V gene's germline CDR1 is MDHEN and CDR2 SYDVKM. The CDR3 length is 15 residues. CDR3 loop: CASTYRDTLIQPQHF. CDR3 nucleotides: TGCGCCAGCACGTACCGGGACACACTAATTCAGCCCCAGCATTTT.

CDR3 nucleotides: TGTGCCAGCAAAGAGTCAGCCTCTGGAAACACCATATATTTT. Translating it yields CASKESASGNTIYF. The chain carries TRBV7-8 and TRBJ1-3, with unresolved D. The V gene's germline CDR1 is SGHVS and CDR2 FQNEAQ. Trimming removed 7 bases at V and 0 bases at J, with 10 bases between. CDR3 length equals 14 residues. Filled out from reference TRBV7-8 and TRBJ1-3, the complete variable domain reads GAGVSQSPRYKVAKRGQDVALRCDPISGHVSLFWYQQALGQGPEFLTYFQNEAQLDKSGLPSDRFFAERPEGSVSTLKIQRTQQEDSAVYLCASKESASGNTIYFGEGSWLTVV.

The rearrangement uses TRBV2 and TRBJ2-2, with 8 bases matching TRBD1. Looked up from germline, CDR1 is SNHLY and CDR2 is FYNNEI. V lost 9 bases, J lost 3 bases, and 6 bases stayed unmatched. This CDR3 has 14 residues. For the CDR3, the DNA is TGTGCCAGTACGGGACAGGAACACACCGGGGAGCTGTTTTTT. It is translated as CASTGQEHTGELFF.

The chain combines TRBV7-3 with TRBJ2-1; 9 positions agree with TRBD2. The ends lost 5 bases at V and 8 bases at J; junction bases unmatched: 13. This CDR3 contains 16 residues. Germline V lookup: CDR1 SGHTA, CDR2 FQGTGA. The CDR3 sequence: CASSRRGASGTDEQFF. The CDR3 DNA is TGTGCCAGCAGCAGGAGGGGGGCTAGCGGGACGGATGAGCAGTTCTTC.

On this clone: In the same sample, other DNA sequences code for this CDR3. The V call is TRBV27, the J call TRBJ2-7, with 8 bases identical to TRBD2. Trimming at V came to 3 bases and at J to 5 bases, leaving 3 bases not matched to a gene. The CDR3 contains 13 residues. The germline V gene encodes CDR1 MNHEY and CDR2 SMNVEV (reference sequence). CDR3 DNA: TGTGCCAGCAGTTTTCGGGAGGGTGACGAGCAGTACTTC. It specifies CASSFREGDEQYF.

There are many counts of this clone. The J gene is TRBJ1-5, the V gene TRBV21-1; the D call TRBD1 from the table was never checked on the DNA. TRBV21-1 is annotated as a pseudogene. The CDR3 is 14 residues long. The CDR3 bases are TGTGCCAGCAGCAGGGCGAGTAGCAATCAGCCCCAGCATTTT. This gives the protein CASSRASSNQPQHF.

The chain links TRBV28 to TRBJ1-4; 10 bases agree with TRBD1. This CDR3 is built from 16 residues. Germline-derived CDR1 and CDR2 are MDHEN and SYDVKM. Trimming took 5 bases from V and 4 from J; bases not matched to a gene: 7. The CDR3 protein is CASSQAGTGVNEKLFF. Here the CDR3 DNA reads TGTGCCAGCAGTCAAGCTGGGACAGGGGTTAATGAAAAACTGTTTTTT.

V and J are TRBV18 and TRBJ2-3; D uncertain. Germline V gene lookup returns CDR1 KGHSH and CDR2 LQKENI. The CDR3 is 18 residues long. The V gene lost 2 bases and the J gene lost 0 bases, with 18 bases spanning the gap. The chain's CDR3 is CASSPAAGRAISTDTQYF. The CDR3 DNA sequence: TGTGCCAGCTCACCAGCAGCAGGTCGAGCGATAAGCACAGATACGCAGTATTTT.

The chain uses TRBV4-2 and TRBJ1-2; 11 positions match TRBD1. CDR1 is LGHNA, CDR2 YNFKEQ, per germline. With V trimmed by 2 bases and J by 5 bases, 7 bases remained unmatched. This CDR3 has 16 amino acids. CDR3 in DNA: TGTGCCAGCAGCCAACCACCGGGACAGGGGGGTTATGGCTACACCTTC. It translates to CASSQPPGQGGYGYTF.

CDR3 region: CASSIVSETQYF. CDR3 bases: TGTGCCAGCTCTATAGTGTCGGAGACCCAGTACTTC. The chain uses TRBV18 and TRBJ2-5; D not resolved. The length of the CDR3 is 12 residues. The germline V and J ends were trimmed by 6 bases and 5 bases, with 10 bases remaining between them. The germline CDR1 and CDR2 sequences are KGHSH and LQKENI.